One TCR beta chain is described in this entry. Some clones are missing from TCRdb's copy, which holds only in-frame ones; the method was immunoSEQ multiplex PCR. The table lists about 73,000 clones, roughly 90% of them singletons. The data are from a study of T cell changes during pregnancy in multiple sclerosis. Trimming removed 2 bases from V and 6 bases from J; junction bases left unmatched: 6. Germline values: CDR1 MNHEY, CDR2 SVGAGI. This CDR3 contains 14 residues. The chain is built from TRBV6-5 and TRBJ1-2; TRBD1 matches at 7 bases. The sample consisted of peripheral blood, taken after pregnancy. The TCR sequence derives from a female donor in good health, enrolled as a control in a pregnancy study. CDR3 DNA: TGTGCCAGCAGTTACGTCGCGACAGGGCATGGCTACACCTTC. Its protein is CASSYVATGHGYTF.